This T cell receptor (beta chain) was found in a study of graft-versus-host responses after intestinal transplantation. Study in general: Transplants given to recipients were multivisceral, liver-intestinal, or isolated intestinal. All recipients got anti-thymocyte globulin induction, then tacrolimus and steroids for about 3 years.

This clone was detected a few times. Stimulators, 200,000 irradiated and violet-dye-labeled cells, were plated with 200,000 CFSE-labeled responder cells. The V end was cut by 3 bases, the J end by 2 bases, with 2 bases between. Germline CDR1 reads SGHVS; CDR2 reads FQNEAQ. The CDR3 length is 11 residues. Repertoires were generated with immunoSEQ multiplex PCR, while TCRdb's copy carries only in-frame clones and drops some. The sample lists roughly 8,700 clones; 31% were seen once. Sequencing was performed on alloreactive CD8+ T cells from a mixed lymphocyte reaction culture, taken before intestinal transplant. Subset defined: CFSE-low proliferating T cells sorted from roughly six-day pre-transplant mixed lymphocyte reaction (GvH or HvG direction). The V and J genes are TRBV7-8 and TRBJ2-7, with D unresolved. The TCR was taken from a human patient who received an intestinal transplant. The CDR3 nucleotides read TGTGCCAGCAGCTTTACCTACGAGCAGTACTTC. This codes for CASSFTYEQYF.